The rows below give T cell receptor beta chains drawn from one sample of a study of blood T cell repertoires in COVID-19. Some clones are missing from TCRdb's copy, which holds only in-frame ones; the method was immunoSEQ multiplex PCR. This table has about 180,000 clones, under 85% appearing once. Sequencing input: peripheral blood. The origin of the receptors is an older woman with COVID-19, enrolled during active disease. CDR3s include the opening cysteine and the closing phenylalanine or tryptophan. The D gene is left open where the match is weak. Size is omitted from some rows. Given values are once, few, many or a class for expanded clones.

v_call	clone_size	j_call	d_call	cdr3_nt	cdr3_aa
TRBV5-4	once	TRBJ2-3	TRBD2	TGTGCCAGCAGCTTGCGCCTAGCGGGAGTCACAGATACGCAGTATTTT	CASSLRLAGVTDTQYF
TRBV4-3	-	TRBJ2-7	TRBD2	TGCGCCAGCAGCCAAGAGGGGGGGGTCGAGCAGTACTTC	CASSQEGGVEQYF
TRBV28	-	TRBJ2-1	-	TGTGCCAGCAGTTTGTCCCTCCCCCGGGACTCGGCGCGGAATGAGCAGTTCTTC	CASSLSLPRDSARNEQFF
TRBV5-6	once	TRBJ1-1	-	TGTGCCAGCAACCTGAGGAGGGTTATGAACACTGAAGCTTTCTTT	CASNLRRVMNTEAFF
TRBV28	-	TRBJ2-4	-	TGTGCCAGCAGTTCAGCGGCGACGAACAAAAACATTCAGTACTTC	CASSSAATNKNIQYF
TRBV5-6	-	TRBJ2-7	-	TGTGCCAGCAGCTTTGACAAAGCTTACGAGCAGTACTTC	CASSFDKAYEQYF
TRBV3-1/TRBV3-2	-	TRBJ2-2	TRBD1	TGTGCCAGCAGAGAGTGGACAGGGAACACCGGGGAGCTGTTTTTT	CASREWTGNTGELFF
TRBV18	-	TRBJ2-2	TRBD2	TGTGCCAGCTCACGTACCGGGACTAGCGGGCAACGGAACACCGGGGAGCTGTTTTTT	CASSRTGTSGQRNTGELFF
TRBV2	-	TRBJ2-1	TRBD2	TGTGCCAGCAGCTCTAGCGGGAGTAGGCAGTTCTTC	CASSSSGSRQFF
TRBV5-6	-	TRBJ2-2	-	TGTGCCAGCAGCTTGGGACAGGAGTTTAACACCGGGGAGCTGTTTTTT	CASSLGQEFNTGELFF
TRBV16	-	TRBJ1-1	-	TGTGCCAGCAGCCTTCATCAGGGGACCACTGAAGCTTTCTTT	CASSLHQGTTEAFF
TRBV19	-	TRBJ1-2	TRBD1	TGTGCCAGTAGTAACCTCGGGACAGATGGCTACACCTTC	CASSNLGTDGYTF
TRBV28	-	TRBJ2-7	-	TGTGCCAGCAAAACTTCAGGTTCACTCTACGAGCAGTACTTC	CASKTSGSLYEQYF
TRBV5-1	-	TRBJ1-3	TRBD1	TGCGCCAGCAGCTTGGTGGGACAGGGTATAGGTGGAAACACCATATATTTT	CASSLVGQGIGGNTIYF
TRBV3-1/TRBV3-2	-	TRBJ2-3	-	TGTGCCAGCAGGCCGGTTCGTCCTAGGGCCGGGAATACGCAGTATTTT	CASRPVRPRAGNTQYF
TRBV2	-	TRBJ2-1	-	TGTGCCAGCAGAGCTGACAGAAGCTCCTACAATGAGCAGTTCTTC	CASRADRSSYNEQFF
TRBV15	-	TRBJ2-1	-	TGTGCCACCAGCACCCCTGGGAGCGGGTTCCCTGAGCAGTTCTTC	CATSTPGSGFPEQFF
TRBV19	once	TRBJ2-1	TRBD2	TGTGCCAGTAGTCCTCTTCTAGCGGGAGTAGCTAATGAGCAGTTCTTC	CASSPLLAGVANEQFF
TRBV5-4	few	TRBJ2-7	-	TGTGCCAGCAGCTTGGTTGGGACTCAAGCGGGCGAGCAGTACTTC	CASSLVGTQAGEQYF
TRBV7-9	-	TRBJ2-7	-	TGTGCCAGCAGCATGGCAGGTTCCTACGAGCAGTACTTC	CASSMAGSYEQYF
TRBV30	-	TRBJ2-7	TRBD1	TGTGCCTGGAGCTTATCGGGACAGGGGATAGAGTACTTC	CAWSLSGQGIEYF
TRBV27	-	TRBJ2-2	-	TGTGCCAGCAAGGCAGGTTGGCAGACGAACACCGGGGAGCTGTTTTTT	CASKAGWQTNTGELFF
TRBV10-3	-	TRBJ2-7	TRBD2	TGTGCCATCAGTACAACTAGCGGGAGTTTGTACGAGCAGTACTTC	CAISTTSGSLYEQYF
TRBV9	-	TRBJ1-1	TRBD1	TGTGCCAGCAGCCCTCCGGGACAGGGAATAGCTTTCTTT	CASSPPGQGIAFF
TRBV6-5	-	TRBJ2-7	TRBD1	TGTGCCAGCAGGACAGGGGGTCCCTACGAGCAGTACTTC	CASRTGGPYEQYF
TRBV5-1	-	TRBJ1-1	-	TGCGCCAGCAGCTTCAGGGGATTAGGCACTGAAGCTTTCTTT	CASSFRGLGTEAFF
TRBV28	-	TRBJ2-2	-	TGTGCCAGCAGGGTGCAGACCGGGGAGCTGTTTTTT	CASRVQTGELFF
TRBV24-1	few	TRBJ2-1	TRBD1	TGTGCCACTTCGTTGGCTTTCGGGACAGCCAAGGGTGAGCAGTTCTTC	CATSLAFGTAKGEQFF
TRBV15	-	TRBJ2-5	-	TGTGCCACCAGCAGAGGACAGCAAGAGACCCAGTACTTC	CATSRGQQETQYF
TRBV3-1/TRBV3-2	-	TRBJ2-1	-	TGTGCCAGCAGCCGTACCGGGAACCGAAATGAGCAGTTCTTC	CASSRTGNRNEQFF
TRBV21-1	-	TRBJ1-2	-	TGTGCCAGCAGCAAAGCCAATTCGTGTGGGGGCGCCCTTTATGGCTACACCTTC	CASSKANSCGGALYGYTF
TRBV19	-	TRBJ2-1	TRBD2	TGTGCCAGTAGTAAACTAGCGGGCCTCTCCTACAATGAGCAGTTCTTC	CASSKLAGLSYNEQFF
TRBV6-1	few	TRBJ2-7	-	TGTGCCAGCAATTCGGGCTACGAGCAGTACTTC	CASNSGYEQYF
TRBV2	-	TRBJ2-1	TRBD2	TGTGCCAGCGATATTGGGGGACTAGCGGGAGGGCCTGGGTACAATGAGCAGTTCTTC	CASDIGGLAGGPGYNEQFF
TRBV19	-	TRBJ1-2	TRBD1	TGTGCCAGTAGAAAAATCGGGGACAGGGACGGCTACACCTTC	CASRKIGDRDGYTF
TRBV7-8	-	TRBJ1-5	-	TGTGCCAGCAGGATTGGAGTAGGAAGCAATCAGCCCCAGCATTTT	CASRIGVGSNQPQHF
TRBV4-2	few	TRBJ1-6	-	TGTGCCAGCAGCCAACAACACCTGACAGGACCCCTCCACTTT	CASSQQHLTGPLHF
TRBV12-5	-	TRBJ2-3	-	TGTGCTAGTGGTTTGGTACGCGGAGCGACGCAGTATTTT	CASGLVRGATQYF
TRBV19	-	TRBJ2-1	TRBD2	TGTGCCAGTAGTAACCCATGGACTAGCGGGAGGAGGAGTGAGCAGTTCTTC	CASSNPWTSGRRSEQFF
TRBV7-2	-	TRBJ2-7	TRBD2	TGTGCCAGCAGTCCTGTAGCGGGAGGCTTTCCCGAGCAGTACTTC	CASSPVAGGFPEQYF
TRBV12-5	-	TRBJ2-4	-	TGTGCTAGTGGTGACAGCTCATCCCACATTCAGTACTTC	CASGDSSSHIQYF
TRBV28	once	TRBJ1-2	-	TGTGCCAGCAAAACAGGGCTTAAAGGCTACACCTTC	CASKTGLKGYTF
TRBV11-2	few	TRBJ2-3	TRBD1	TGTGCCAGCAGCCTGGACAGGGCCACAGATACGCAGTATTTT	CASSLDRATDTQYF
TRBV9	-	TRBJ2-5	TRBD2	TGTGCCAGCAGCGTAGGAATTGGGACTAGCGATGAACAGACCCAGTACTTC	CASSVGIGTSDEQTQYF
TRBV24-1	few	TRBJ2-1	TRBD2	TGTGCCACCAAGCCGGGAGGTCAGAATGAGCAGTTCTTC	CATKPGGQNEQFF
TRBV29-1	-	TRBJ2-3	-	TGCAGCGTTGAACCTGGGGCTCGCGGTACGCAGTATTTT	CSVEPGARGTQYF
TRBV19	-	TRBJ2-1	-	TGTGCCAGTAGCAAACAACCGGGACACCCGTCCTACAATGAGCAGTTCTTC	CASSKQPGHPSYNEQFF
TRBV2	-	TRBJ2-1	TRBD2	TGTGCCAGCAGGCACGGGACTAGCGGGAGAGTCTACAATGAGCAGTTCTTC	CASRHGTSGRVYNEQFF
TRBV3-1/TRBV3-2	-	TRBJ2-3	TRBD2	TGTGCCAGCAGCCACCATGGAGCGGGGGGGAATACAGATACGCAGTATTTT	CASSHHGAGGNTDTQYF
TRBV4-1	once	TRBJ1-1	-	TGCGCCAGCAGCCAATCCCAGGGTAGAGGTGACACTGAAGCTTTCTTT	CASSQSQGRGDTEAFF
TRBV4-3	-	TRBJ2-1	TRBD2	TGCGCCAGCAGCCGAGGACTAGCGGGTCGGGATGAGCAGTTCTTC	CASSRGLAGRDEQFF
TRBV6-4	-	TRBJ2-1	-	TGTGCCAGCAGTGTTTCACGGGCTAGCTGTTACAATGAGCAGTTCTTC	CASSVSRASCYNEQFF
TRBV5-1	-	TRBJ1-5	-	TGCGCCAGCAGCGTCACAGGGCCCGATCAGCCCCAGCATTTT	CASSVTGPDQPQHF
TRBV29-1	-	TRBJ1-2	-	TGCAGCGTGCCAGGGTACTATGGCTACACCTTC	CSVPGYYGYTF
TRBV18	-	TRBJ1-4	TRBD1	TGTGCCAGCTCACCGGGGACAGGTGAAGGAGAAAAACTGTTTTTT	CASSPGTGEGEKLFF